The 12 T cell receptor beta chains below come from one sample, sequenced in a study of T cell responses to AZD1222 COVID-19 vaccine. Data came from immunoSEQ multiplex PCR; TCRdb stores just in-frame clones and leaves some out. The repertoire holds more than 95,000 clones, with 85% to 90% as singletons. The specimen was peripheral blood, collected on day 0 of AZD1222 vaccination. Receptors originate from an adult in good health.

The gene calls are TRBV6-2 or TRBV6-3 and TRBJ2-1; a possible D gene is TRBD1 (6 bases). V lost 5 bases, J lost 5 bases, and 16 bases lay in between. CDR1 MNHEY and CDR2 SVGEGT come from the germline V gene. The CDR3 contains 15 residues. CDR3 loop: CASSPVRDTDNEQFF. The DNA of the CDR3 is TGTGCCAGCAGTCCCGTCCGGGACACCGACAATGAGCAGTTCTTC.

The chain uses TRBV2 and TRBJ1-2; D is perhaps TRBD1 (6 bases). Deletions cut 4 bases from V and 8 bases from J, with 14 bases between. This CDR3 comprises 13 residues. Germline V gene lookup returns CDR1 SNHLY and CDR2 FYNNEI. CDR3 sequence (DNA): TGTGCCAGCAGTGGTCCGGGGGCGGAGGGCTACACCTTC. Encoded protein: CASSGPGAEGYTF.

The gene calls are TRBV6-5 and TRBJ2-7; D might be TRBD1 (6 bases). The germline V gene has CDR1 MNHEY and CDR2 SVGAGI. This CDR3 is 16 amino acids long. V was shortened by 0 bases and J by 6 bases, with 18 bases between the two germline ends. This CDR3 reads CASSYSMPGALFEQYF. In nucleotides, the CDR3 is TGTGCCAGCAGTTACTCGATGCCAGGGGCTCTATTCGAGCAGTACTTC.

This chain joins TRBV7-6 and TRBJ1-1, with TRBD1 matching 9 bases. Germline loops: CDR1 SGHVS, CDR2 FNYEAQ. This CDR3 has 16 residues. V shed 0 bases and J 7 bases; nucleotides not matched to a gene: 9. CDR3 amino acids: CASSLAPQGARGEAFF. CDR3 nucleotide sequence: TGTGCCAGCAGCTTAGCCCCACAGGGGGCGCGGGGTGAAGCTTTCTTT.

CDR3 residues: CSASRGRGTGELFF. DNA of the CDR3: TGCAGCGCCTCCAGGGGGCGGGGAACCGGGGAGCTGTTTTTT. V usage is TRBV29-1 and J usage is TRBJ2-2; TRBD1 matches 8 bases. Germline values: CDR1 SQVTM, CDR2 ANQGSEA. This CDR3 spans 14 amino acids. The J segment lost 5 bases and the V segment lost 7 bases, leaving 9 bases of the junction unmatched.

The J gene is TRBJ2-7, the V gene TRBV28, with D possibly being TRBD2 (5 bases). Trimming cost V 7 bases and J 2 bases, with 15 bases left between them. The length of the CDR3 is 14 residues. CDR1 and CDR2 from the germline V gene are MDHEN and SYDVKM. The DNA of the CDR3 is TGTGCCAGCAACAAAGCCCGGGGAGCCTACGAGCAGTACTTC. It codes for CASNKARGAYEQYF.

The J gene is TRBJ2-4, the V gene TRBV4-1; TRBD2 agrees at 7 bases. The germline V gene has CDR1 MGHRA and CDR2 YSYEKL. J gave up 8 bases and V 0 bases, and 22 bases lay outside the gene matches. The CDR3 is 20 amino acids. The CDR3 DNA is TGCGCCAGCAGCCAAGATTTTCTGGGCAGCGGGGAACCAAAATTGGACATTCAGTACTTC. This translates into CASSQDFLGSGEPKLDIQYF.

The chain is built from TRBV7-9 and TRBJ2-7, with D hard to call. V was cut by 4 bases and J by 4 bases, with 5 bases left in between. Germline CDR1 SEHNR, CDR2 FQNEAQ (reference sequence). The CDR3 runs 11 residues. CDR3 residues: CASSYRYEQYF. Written as DNA, the CDR3 is TGTGCCAGCAGCTACCGGTACGAGCAGTACTTC. Looking up the rest from reference TRBV7-9 and TRBJ2-7 gives the full variable domain: DTGVSQNPRHKITKRGQNVTFRCDPISEHNRLYWYRQTLGQGPEFLTYFQNEAQLEKSRLLSDRFSAERPKGSFSTLEIQRTEQGDSAMYLCASSYRYEQYFGPGTRLTVT.

This chain connects TRBV2 to TRBJ2-1; D remains unclear. CDR3 size: 17 residues. Trimming stripped 1 base from V and 0 bases from J, with 13 bases between. Germline V gene sequence: CDR1 SNHLY, CDR2 FYNNEI. As DNA, the CDR3 is TGTGCCAGCAGTGAAGAGCCTCACTATAGCTCCTACAATGAGCAGTTCTTC. It codes for CASSEEPHYSSYNEQFF.

The V call is TRBV5-1, the J call TRBJ2-7, with D perhaps matching TRBD2 (6 bases). Trimming took 4 bases from V and 4 from J, leaving 15 bases between them. CDR3 length equals 14 residues. The germline gives CDR1 SGHRS, CDR2 YFSETQ. The CDR3 nucleotides read TGCGCCAGCAGCGTAGGTAGCGGCGCATACGAGCAGTACTTC. Its translation: CASSVGSGAYEQYF.

V and J are TRBV6-5 and TRBJ2-5, with D perhaps TRBD1 (6 bases). The CDR3 contains 13 residues. The germline V gene encodes CDR1 MNHEY and CDR2 SVGAGI. Deletions cut 7 bases from V and 9 bases from J, with 18 bases between. DNA of the CDR3: TGTGCCAGCAACCCCACCGAAAAGGGGGCCCAGTACTTC. It specifies CASNPTEKGAQYF.

This chain links TRBV7-8 with TRBJ2-5; D ambiguous. Germline CDR1 and CDR2: SGHVS and FQNEAQ. This CDR3 spans 13 amino acids. Trimming left V 1 base short and J 4 bases short, with 7 bases between. Written as DNA, the CDR3 is TGTGCCAGCAGCTTAGTCCACAGAGAGACCCAGTACTTC. This codes for CASSLVHRETQYF.